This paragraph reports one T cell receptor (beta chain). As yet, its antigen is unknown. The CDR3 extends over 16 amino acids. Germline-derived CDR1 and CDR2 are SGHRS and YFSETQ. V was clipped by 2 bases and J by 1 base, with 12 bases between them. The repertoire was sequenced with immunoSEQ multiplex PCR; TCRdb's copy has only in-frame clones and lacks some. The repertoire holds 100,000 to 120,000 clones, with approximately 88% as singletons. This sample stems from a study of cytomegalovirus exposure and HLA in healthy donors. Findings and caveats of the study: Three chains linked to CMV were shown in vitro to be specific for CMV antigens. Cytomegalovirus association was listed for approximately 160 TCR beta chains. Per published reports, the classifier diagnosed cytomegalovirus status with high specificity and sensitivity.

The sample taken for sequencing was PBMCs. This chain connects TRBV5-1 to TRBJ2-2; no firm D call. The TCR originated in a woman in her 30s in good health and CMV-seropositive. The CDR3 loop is CASSFLPLRNTGELFF. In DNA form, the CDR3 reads TGCGCCAGCAGCTTCCTCCCTCTTAGGAACACCGGGGAGCTGTTTTTT. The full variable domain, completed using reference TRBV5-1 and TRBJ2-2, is KAGVTQTPRYLIKTRGQQVTLSCSPISGHRSVSWYQQTPGQGLQFLFEYFSETQRNKGNFPGRFSGRQFSNSRSEMNVSTLELGDSALYLCASSFLPLRNTGELFFGEGSRLTVL.